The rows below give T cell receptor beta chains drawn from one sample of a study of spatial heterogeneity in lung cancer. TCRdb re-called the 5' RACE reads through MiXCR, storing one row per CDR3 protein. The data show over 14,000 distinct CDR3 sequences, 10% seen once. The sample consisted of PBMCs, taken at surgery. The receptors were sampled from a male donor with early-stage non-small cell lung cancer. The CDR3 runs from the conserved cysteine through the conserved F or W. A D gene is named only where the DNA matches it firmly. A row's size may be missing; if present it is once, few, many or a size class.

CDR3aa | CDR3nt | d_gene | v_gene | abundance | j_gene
CATRDQSQTDTQYF | TGTGCCACCCGGGACCAGTCCCAGACAGATACGCAGTATTTT | - | TRBV10-3 | many | TRBJ2-3
CASSERGVYSYEQYF | TGTGCCAGCAGTGAACGGGGCGTCTACTCCTACGAGCAGTACTTC | - | TRBV6-1 | many | TRBJ2-7
CASSLVVRETQYF | TGTGCCAGTAGTCTGGTGGTCAGGGAGACCCAGTACTTC | - | TRBV19 | many | TRBJ2-5
CAWTGNDYGYTF | TGTGCCTGGACAGGGAATGACTATGGCTACACCTTC | - | TRBV30 | many | TRBJ1-2
CASSYRLAPTDTQYF | TGTGCCAGCAGCTACCGCTTAGCCCCCACAGATACGCAGTATTTT | - | TRBV9 | many | TRBJ2-3
CATSRSRDQPQHF | TGTGCCACCAGCAGAAGCCGGGATCAGCCCCAGCATTTT | - | TRBV15 | many | TRBJ1-5
CSARALDRAYEQYF | TGCAGTGCTAGAGCCCTTGACAGAGCCTACGAGCAGTACTTC | - | TRBV20-1 | many | TRBJ2-7
CASSYLAGRPTQYF | TGTGCCAGCAGTTACCTTGCGGGAAGGCCTACGCAGTATTTT | - | TRBV6-2/TRBV6-3 | many | TRBJ2-3
CASSADSLSNQPQHF | TGTGCCAGCAGTGCGGACAGCCTTAGCAATCAGCCCCAGCATTTT | - | TRBV12-3/TRBV12-4 | - | TRBJ1-5
CSVESGGSYNEQFF | TGCAGCGTTGAGTCAGGAGGCTCCTACAATGAGCAGTTCTTC | - | TRBV29-1 | many | TRBJ2-1
CASSLNRVNYGYTF | TGTGCCAGCAGCTTAAACAGGGTTAACTATGGCTACACCTTC | - | TRBV5-4 | many | TRBJ1-2
CASSQSSSGAYEQYF | TGTGCCAGCAGCCAATCGTCTAGCGGGGCCTACGAGCAGTACTTC | TRBD2 | TRBV12-3/TRBV12-4 | many | TRBJ2-7
CATSDPGLAGGEDNEQFF | TGTGCCACCAGTGACCCGGGACTAGCGGGAGGGGAGGACAATGAGCAGTTCTTC | TRBD2 | TRBV24-1 | many | TRBJ2-1
CASNQGATDTQYF | TGTGCCAGCAACCAGGGGGCAACAGATACGCAGTATTTT | TRBD1 | TRBV3-1 | - | TRBJ2-3
CSVGSAGTETQYF | TGCAGCGTTGGATCGGCAGGGACGGAGACCCAGTACTTC | - | TRBV29-1 | many | TRBJ2-5
CSATRSIEAFF | TGCAGTGCAACGCGAAGTATTGAAGCTTTCTTT | - | TRBV20-1 | many | TRBJ1-1
CASSLDQGLAWSQYF | TGTGCCAGCAGCTTAGACCAAGGCCTAGCGTGGTCCCAGTACTTC | - | TRBV7-2 | many | TRBJ2-5
CASSPIQGPDTQYF | TGTGCCAGCTCCCCAATCCAGGGCCCAGATACGCAGTATTTT | - | TRBV18 | few | TRBJ2-3